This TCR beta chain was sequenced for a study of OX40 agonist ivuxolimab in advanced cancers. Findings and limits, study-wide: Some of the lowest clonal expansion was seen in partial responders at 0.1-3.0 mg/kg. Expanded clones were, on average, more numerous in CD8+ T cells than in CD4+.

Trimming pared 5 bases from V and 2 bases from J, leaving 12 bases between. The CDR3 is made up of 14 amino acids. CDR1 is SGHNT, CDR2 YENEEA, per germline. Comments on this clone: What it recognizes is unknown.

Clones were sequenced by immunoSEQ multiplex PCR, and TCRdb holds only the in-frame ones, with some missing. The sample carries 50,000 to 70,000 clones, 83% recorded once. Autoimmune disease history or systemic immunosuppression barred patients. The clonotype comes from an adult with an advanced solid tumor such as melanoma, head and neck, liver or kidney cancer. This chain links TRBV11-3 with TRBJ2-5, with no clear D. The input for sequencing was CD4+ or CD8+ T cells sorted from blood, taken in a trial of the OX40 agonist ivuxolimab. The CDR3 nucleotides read TGTGCCAGCAGCCCCAGACTGGTTCAAGAGACCCAGTACTTC. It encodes CASSPRLVQETQYF.